The TCR beta chain described here comes from a study of blood T cell repertoires in COVID-19. Study details: Sites across the United States, Italy and Spain contributed samples from acute and convalescent COVID-19. T cells, B-cell-depleted T cells, or PBMCs supplied cDNA or gDNA.

As concerns this clone: Its ends do not fully match the called genes, so a read error is possible.

CDR3 size: 16 residues. Germline assignment: CDR1 SSHAT and CDR2 FNYEAQ (reference sequence). Those enrolled, adults aged roughly 18 to 89 years, came from 24 US areas. Recovery among Cohort 3 donors was established by two negative PCRs, clearance, or symptom resolution. Measured with immunoSEQ multiplex PCR; TCRdb has only the in-frame clones, and not every one. The sample carries under 300,000 clones, just under 90% recorded once. This chain connects TRBV7-7 to TRBJ1-3; 12 nucleotides match TRBD1. This TCR came from an older woman who had recovered from COVID-19. The material sequenced was PBMCs or T cells enriched from blood (not recorded which). The CDR3: CASSRGTGGTGNTIYF. CDR3 in DNA: TGTGCTAGCAGCCGGGGGACAGGGGGCACTGGAAACACCATATATTTT.